This is a list of T cell receptor beta chains from one sample in a study of cytomegalovirus exposure and HLA in healthy donors. Generated by immunoSEQ multiplex PCR, the TCRdb table keeps only in-frame clones and is missing some. The profile shows 65,000 or so clones, around four fifths of them singletons. Sample: PBMCs. The receptors come from a girl aged 10 to 17 in good health and CMV-seropositive. The CDR3 runs from the conserved cysteine through the conserved F or W. The order of the fields is clone size, V gene, D gene, J gene, CDR3 protein, CDR3 DNA. The D gene is left open where the match is weak. The size field is filled for only some rows; it gives once, few, many or a size class.

abundance: .
v_gene: TRBV5-1
d_gene: .
j_gene: TRBJ1-1
CDR3aa: CASPPSGEGNTEAFF
CDR3nt: TGCGCCAGCCCTCCCTCAGGGGAAGGAAACACTGAAGCTTTCTTT

abundance: .
v_gene: TRBV4-1
d_gene: TRBD1
j_gene: TRBJ2-2
CDR3aa: CASSQGDRVGITGELFF
CDR3nt: TGCGCCAGCAGCCAGGGGGACAGGGTCGGGATCACCGGGGAGCTGTTTTTT

abundance: .
v_gene: TRBV7-2
d_gene: TRBD1
j_gene: TRBJ1-2
CDR3aa: CASSGTGTDYGYTF
CDR3nt: TGTGCCAGCAGCGGAACCGGGACAGACTATGGCTACACCTTC

abundance: .
v_gene: TRBV15
d_gene: .
j_gene: TRBJ1-5
CDR3aa: CATRPEVNQPQHF
CDR3nt: TGTGCCACCCGCCCAGAGGTCAATCAGCCCCAGCATTTT

abundance: .
v_gene: TRBV7-6
d_gene: .
j_gene: TRBJ1-1
CDR3aa: CASSPRPGGTEAFF
CDR3nt: TGTGCCAGCAGCCCCCGCCCCGGGGGCACTGAAGCTTTCTTT

abundance: .
v_gene: TRBV29-1
d_gene: TRBD1
j_gene: TRBJ1-4
CDR3aa: CSVGGQGSPNEKLFF
CDR3nt: TGCAGCGTTGGAGGACAGGGAAGCCCTAATGAAAAACTGTTTTTT

abundance: .
v_gene: TRBV6-1
d_gene: .
j_gene: TRBJ2-5
CDR3aa: CASKSFGQETQYF
CDR3nt: TGTGCCAGCAAATCGTTCGGCCAAGAGACCCAGTACTTC

abundance: .
v_gene: TRBV27
d_gene: .
j_gene: TRBJ2-2
CDR3aa: CATRGNTGELFF
CDR3nt: TGTGCCACCCGGGGGAACACCGGGGAGCTGTTTTTT

abundance: few
v_gene: TRBV11-3
d_gene: .
j_gene: TRBJ1-1
CDR3aa: CASSHNRESMNTEAFF
CDR3nt: TGTGCCAGCAGCCATAACAGGGAATCTATGAACACTGAAGCTTTCTTT

abundance: .
v_gene: TRBV4-1
d_gene: .
j_gene: TRBJ2-1
CDR3aa: CASRNIGPAYNEQFF
CDR3nt: TGCGCCAGCAGGAATATTGGGCCTGCCTACAATGAGCAGTTCTTC

abundance: once
v_gene: TRBV4-1
d_gene: .
j_gene: TRBJ2-3
CDR3aa: CASSQALAGNTDTQYF
CDR3nt: TGCGCCAGCAGCCAAGCATTGGCAGGGAATACAGATACGCAGTATTTT

abundance: .
v_gene: TRBV30
d_gene: TRBD1
j_gene: TRBJ2-3
CDR3aa: CAWRQGNTDTQYF
CDR3nt: TGTGCCTGGCGACAGGGAAACACAGATACGCAGTATTTT

abundance: few
v_gene: TRBV4-3
d_gene: TRBD1
j_gene: TRBJ2-7
CDR3aa: CASSHSGTGSYEQYF
CDR3nt: TGCGCCAGCAGCCACTCCGGGACAGGGTCCTACGAGCAGTACTTC

abundance: .
v_gene: TRBV19
d_gene: TRBD1
j_gene: TRBJ1-4
CDR3aa: CASRPGGPGKLFF
CDR3nt: TGTGCCAGTAGGCCAGGGGGCCCCGGAAAACTGTTTTTT

abundance: .
v_gene: TRBV2
d_gene: TRBD2
j_gene: TRBJ2-5
CDR3aa: CASSLAGAGETQYF
CDR3nt: TGTGCCAGCAGCCTAGCGGGAGCAGGAGAGACCCAGTACTTC

abundance: .
v_gene: TRBV6-5
d_gene: .
j_gene: TRBJ2-6
CDR3aa: CASTSGANVLTF
CDR3nt: TGTGCCAGCACATCTGGGGCCAACGTCCTGACTTTC

abundance: .
v_gene: TRBV6-6
d_gene: TRBD2
j_gene: TRBJ2-5
CDR3aa: CASSQTSRGETQYF
CDR3nt: TGTGCCAGCAGTCAGACTAGCCGGGGAGAGACCCAGTACTTC

abundance: .
v_gene: TRBV25-1
d_gene: TRBD1
j_gene: TRBJ1-1
CDR3aa: CASSAPGQNTEAFF
CDR3nt: TGTGCCAGCAGTGCCCCGGGACAGAACACTGAAGCCTTCTTT

abundance: .
v_gene: TRBV6-1
d_gene: .
j_gene: TRBJ2-1
CDR3aa: CASSSSTGSYNEQFF
CDR3nt: TGTGCCAGCAGTAGCTCGACAGGTTCCTACAATGAGCAGTTCTTC

abundance: .
v_gene: TRBV27
d_gene: .
j_gene: TRBJ1-1
CDR3aa: CASSLFPGNTEAFF
CDR3nt: TGTGCCAGCAGTCTTTTCCCAGGGAACACTGAAGCTTTCTTT

abundance: few
v_gene: TRBV19
d_gene: TRBD2
j_gene: TRBJ2-7
CDR3aa: CASSPGLTYEQYF
CDR3nt: TGTGCCAGTAGTCCGGGACTAACCTACGAGCAGTACTTC

abundance: .
v_gene: TRBV10-3
d_gene: .
j_gene: TRBJ2-1
CDR3aa: CAISRGNEQFF
CDR3nt: TGTGCCATCAGCCGAGGGAATGAGCAGTTCTTC

abundance: many
v_gene: TRBV9
d_gene: TRBD2
j_gene: TRBJ2-2
CDR3aa: CASSERGGGTGELFF
CDR3nt: TGTGCCAGCAGCGAGCGGGGGGGCGGCACCGGGGAGCTGTTTTTT

abundance: .
v_gene: TRBV18
d_gene: TRBD1
j_gene: TRBJ2-2
CDR3aa: CASSRGQGLTGELFF
CDR3nt: TGTGCCAGCTCACGGGGACAGGGGCTTACCGGGGAGCTGTTTTTT

abundance: .
v_gene: TRBV7-9
d_gene: TRBD1
j_gene: TRBJ1-1
CDR3aa: CASSFERGQAFF
CDR3nt: TGTGCCAGCAGCTTTGAGAGGGGGCAAGCTTTCTTT

abundance: .
v_gene: TRBV2
d_gene: TRBD1
j_gene: TRBJ2-7
CDR3aa: CASSDDLSGGYEQYF
CDR3nt: TGTGCCAGCAGTGACGATTTATCAGGGGGCTACGAGCAGTACTTC

abundance: .
v_gene: TRBV5-6
d_gene: .
j_gene: TRBJ2-1
CDR3aa: CASSPQGFRIYQFF
CDR3nt: TGTGCCAGCAGCCCGCAGGGTTTTCGAATCTATCAGTTCTTC